This T cell receptor (beta chain) originates from a study of cytomegalovirus exposure and HLA in healthy donors. Germline CDR1 SGHDT, CDR2 YYEEEE. Trimming took 4 bases from V and 0 from J, leaving 9 bases between them. The CDR3 is 14 residues long. As to this clone: Antigen unknown.

Findings and limits, study-wide: Follow-up analysis later connected one missense variant in DCLRE1C with trimming of TCR beta V- and J-genes. The authors later found most CMV-associated TCR beta chains appeared HLA-restricted. Later examination showed HLA-associated TCR beta chains had greater clonal expansion than equally common others. Researchers catalogued some 160 TCR beta chains as cytomegalovirus-associated.

The primer mix had 60 Vbeta and 13 Jbeta primers. Using immunoSEQ multiplex PCR, the repertoire was profiled, and TCRdb retains in-frame clones only, with some absent. The sample includes 95,000 to 130,000 clones, 9% to 10% of them seen just once. The chain joins TRBV5-6 to TRBJ2-3, with a tentative D call TRBD1 (6 bases). The receptor's source is a man aged 25 to 40 in good health and CMV-seronegative. The sample comprised PBMCs. The CDR3 sequence: CASSGQFSTDTQYF. As DNA, the CDR3 is TGTGCCAGCAGCGGACAGTTTAGCACAGATACGCAGTATTTT.